One sample yielded the 32 T cell receptor beta chains listed below, sequenced in a study of control samples from healthy donors and cancer patients. TCRdb's copy holds only in-frame clones and misses some; the assay was immunoSEQ multiplex PCR. The sample lists some 120,000 clones, more than 70% occurring once. Sequencing was performed on blood. The source of these receptors is a man between 45 and 60 years old in good health.

The rearrangement uses TRBV6-2 or TRBV6-3 and TRBJ2-5, with TRBD1 matching 7 bases. Per germline, CDR1 MNHEY and CDR2 SVGEGT. The CDR3 spans 14 residues. The ends lost 4 bases at V and 2 bases at J; junction bases unmatched: 4. In DNA form, the CDR3 reads TGTGCCAGCAGTTCGGACAGGCGGCAAGAGACCCAGTACTTC. It is translated as CASSSDRRQETQYF.

The chain links TRBV28 to TRBJ2-6; possible D gene TRBD2, 5 bases. The CDR3 runs 16 residues. V was trimmed by 8 bases and J by 0 bases, leaving 14 bases between them. Germline V gene lookup returns CDR1 MDHEN and CDR2 SYDVKM. The CDR3 bases are TGTGCCAGCCTGTCAATGGCGGGCTCTGGGGCCAACGTCCTGACTTTC. It encodes CASLSMAGSGANVLTF.

In the case of this clone: The same CDR3 is also encoded by other DNA sequences in this sample. V gene TRBV9 combines with J gene TRBJ2-1, with D unclear. V lost 0 bases to trimming and J lost 0 bases, with 7 bases between them. The CDR3 has 15 amino acids. The germline CDR1 and CDR2 sequences are SGDLS and YYNGEE. The CDR3 loop is CASSVDRDSYNEQFF. CDR3 coding DNA: TGTGCCAGCAGCGTAGATAGGGACTCCTACAATGAGCAGTTCTTC.

The rearrangement uses TRBV11-3 and TRBJ2-7; TRBD1 agrees at 7 bases. From germline, CDR1 is SGHNT and CDR2 YENEEA. V lost 6 bases and J lost 1; bases outside the gene matches: 3. This CDR3 region has 13 residues. The CDR3 DNA reads as TGTGCCAGCAGGGGGGACAGTTCCTACGAGCAGTACTTC. Protein product: CASRGDSSYEQYF. Full variable domain (rest looked up from reference TRBV11-3 and TRBJ2-7): EAGVVQSPRYKIIEKKQPVAFWCNPISGHNTLYWYLQNLGQGPELLIRYENEEAVDDSQLPKDRFSAERLKGVDSTLKIQPAELGDSAVYLCASRGDSSYEQYFGPGTRLTVT.

This chain links TRBV11-2 with TRBJ2-7; either TRBD1 or TRBD2 may fit D (5 bases each). CDR1 and CDR2 from the germline V gene are SGHAT and FQNNGV. The ends were cut back, 0 bases at V and 5 bases at J, with 14 bases in the middle. The CDR3 has 15 amino acids. CDR3 nucleotide sequence: TGTGCCAGCAGCTTAGATTACGGGGTGGGGCACGAGCAGTACTTC. Its protein is CASSLDYGVGHEQYF.

This clone was counted a few times. CDR3 nucleotide sequence: TGTGCCAGTAGACAAACTAGTTCACGCACAGATACGCAGTATTTT. It encodes CASRQTSSRTDTQYF. This chain uses TRBV19 with TRBJ2-3, with TRBD2 as a possible D gene (5 bases). The germline CDR1 and CDR2 sequences are LNHDA and SQIVND (reference sequence). CDR3 length equals 15 residues. V lost 6 bases, J lost 1 base, and 14 bases lay in between.

In regard to this clone: Other DNA sequences in this sample translate to the same CDR3. This chain links TRBV19 with TRBJ2-7, with 9 bases matching TRBD1. V was clipped by 6 bases and J by 0 bases; unmatched bases: 0. Germline V CDR1 and CDR2: LNHDA, SQIVND (reference sequence). There are 13 residues in the CDR3. The chain's CDR3 is CASRQGASYEQYF. The CDR3 DNA sequence: TGTGCCAGTAGACAGGGGGCCTCCTACGAGCAGTACTTC.

The chain combines TRBV19 with TRBJ2-4, with 8 bases that match TRBD1. Germline trimming cut 5 bases from V and 10 bases from J; bases unmatched to any gene: 13. Germline CDR1 reads LNHDA; CDR2 reads SQIVND (reference sequence). The CDR3 is made up of 15 amino acids. This chain's CDR3 is CASSFGQGIKEIQYF. In DNA form, the CDR3 reads TGTGCCAGTAGTTTCGGACAGGGCATTAAGGAGATTCAGTACTTC.

This chain joins TRBV15 and TRBJ2-3, with D maybe TRBD2 (6 bases). Germline CDR1 LNHNV, CDR2 YYDKDF (reference sequence). Trimming shortened V by 1 base and J by 2 bases, and 19 bases separated the two germline ends. This CDR3 contains 18 residues. CDR3 loop: CATSRGHLAGTYTDTQYF. In DNA form, the CDR3 reads TGTGCCACCAGCAGAGGGCATTTAGCAGGGACTTACACAGATACGCAGTATTTT.

The V gene is TRBV7-6, the J gene TRBJ1-5; D is unresolved. Germline loops: CDR1 SGHVS, CDR2 FNYEAQ. Trimming took off 6 bases at V and 0 bases at J, with 6 bases between the two ends. This CDR3 has 13 amino acids. CDR3 DNA sequence: TGTGCCAGCAGTCCGAATAGCAATCAGCCCCAGCATTTT. Translating it yields CASSPNSNQPQHF.

The chain uses TRBV18 and TRBJ2-7; 8 positions match TRBD1. J was trimmed by 0 bases and V by 5 bases; bases with no gene match: 3. Germline assignment: CDR1 KGHSH and CDR2 LQKENI. The CDR3 is 14 amino acids. The DNA of the CDR3 is TGTGCCAGCTCAGCGACAGGGGACTCCTACGAGCAGTACTTC. Translating it yields CASSATGDSYEQYF.

V is TRBV6-5 and J is TRBJ1-3; possibly TRBD1 for D (6 bases). V lost 6 bases and J lost 0, with 12 bases in between. The germline V gene has CDR1 MNHEY and CDR2 SVGAGI. This CDR3 region has 15 residues. In DNA form, the CDR3 reads TGTGCCAGCAGCCCCTTACAGGGCTCTGGAAACACCATATATTTT. This gives the protein CASSPLQGSGNTIYF.

V usage is TRBV18 and J usage is TRBJ2-5; D not certain. From germline, CDR1 is KGHSH and CDR2 LQKENI. The CDR3 has 13 amino acids. The V gene lost 3 bases and the J gene lost 3 bases, with 8 bases spanning the gap. The CDR3 coding sequence is TGTGCCAGCTCACCGTCGCAAAAAGAGACCCAGTACTTC. Its translation: CASSPSQKETQYF.

This chain uses TRBV2 with TRBJ2-1, with 8 bases fitting TRBD2. V lost 1 base and J lost 9; bases outside the gene matches: 2. The CDR3 has 13 amino acids. Germline loops: CDR1 SNHLY, CDR2 FYNNEI. Here the CDR3 DNA reads TGTGCCAGCAGTGAAGGGACTAGCCCTGAGCAGTTCTTC. It is translated as CASSEGTSPEQFF.

This clone has a handful of counts. CDR3 nucleotide sequence: TGTGCCAGCAGCCCAAAAGGGAACACTGAAGCTTTCTTT. Translation: CASSPKGNTEAFF. The V and J genes are TRBV7-9 and TRBJ1-1; no clear D gene. This CDR3 comprises 13 residues. Trimming shortened V by 5 bases and J by 1 base, and 8 bases separated the two germline ends. Per the germline V gene, CDR1 is SEHNR and CDR2 is FQNEAQ (reference sequence).

The chain carries TRBV6-5 and TRBJ1-4; D not resolved. V lost 2 bases, J lost 3 bases, and 10 bases lay in between. CDR1 and CDR2 from the germline V gene are MNHEY and SVGAGI. The CDR3 runs to 15 residues. CDR3 protein: CASSYLVGPNEKLFF. CDR3 coding DNA: TGTGCCAGCAGTTACCTGGTAGGCCCTAATGAAAAACTGTTTTTT.

The chain recombines TRBV7-9 with TRBJ1-2; D is uncertain. The CDR3 sequence is 12 residues long. Germline CDR1 reads SEHNR; CDR2 reads FQNEAQ (reference sequence). V lost 3 bases to trimming and J lost 4 bases, with 6 bases between them. The CDR3 sequence is CASSFDPYGYTF. CDR3 in DNA: TGTGCCAGCAGCTTCGACCCCTATGGCTACACCTTC.

The V call is TRBV5-1, the J call TRBJ2-1; D not resolved. V was trimmed by 0 bases and J by 4 bases, leaving 8 bases between them. The V gene's germline CDR1 is SGHRS and CDR2 YFSETQ. CDR3 length equals 14 residues. The DNA for the CDR3 is TGCGCCAGCAGCTTGGACCCAATATACAATGAGCAGTTCTTC. Translating it yields CASSLDPIYNEQFF.

The chain joins TRBV9 to TRBJ1-1; no definite D call. V lost 5 bases to trimming and J lost 5 bases, with 16 bases between them. The CDR3 has 14 amino acids. Per the germline V gene, CDR1 is SGDLS and CDR2 is YYNGEE. CDR3 coding DNA: TGTGCCAGCAGACGTACTCCCGACACTACTGAAGCTTTCTTT. This encodes CASRRTPDTTEAFF.

This sequence joins TRBV19 and TRBJ1-5, with 9 bases aligning to TRBD1. V lost 8 bases, J lost 7 bases, and 9 bases stayed unmatched. Germline CDR1 and CDR2: LNHDA and SQIVND (reference sequence). CDR3 length: 14 amino acids. The CDR3 DNA is TGTGCCAGTGGTTCTACAGGGGGCAGACAGCCCCAGCATTTT. Translation gives CASGSTGGRQPQHF.

The chain employs TRBV6-5 and TRBJ2-7, with D unresolved. V lost 7 bases and J lost 6, with 16 bases in between. The CDR3 is 13 residues long. Per germline, CDR1 MNHEY and CDR2 SVGAGI. The CDR3 region is CASMVPGLGEQYF. The DNA for the CDR3 is TGTGCCAGCATGGTTCCGGGTTTGGGCGAGCAGTACTTC.

The chain has TRBV14 and TRBJ1-1, with D possibly matching TRBD1 (6 bases). The CDR3 sequence is 14 residues long. V lost 3 bases and J lost 11, with 19 bases in between. Germline CDR1 is SGHDN and CDR2 is FVKESK. In DNA form, the CDR3 reads TGTGCCAGCAGCCACCGAACAGGGACTAGGGGGGCTTTCTTT. Its translation: CASSHRTGTRGAFF.

The genes are TRBV30 and TRBJ1-5; D unclear. Germline lookup yields CDR1 GTSNPN and CDR2 SVGIG (reference sequence). The CDR3 runs 14 residues. The V and J ends lost 1 base and 0 bases respectively, with 7 bases between them. CDR3 protein: CAWSEGYSNQPQHF. Here the CDR3 DNA reads TGTGCCTGGAGTGAGGGATATAGCAATCAGCCCCAGCATTTT.

The chain joins TRBV28 to TRBJ1-1; D is ambiguous. The CDR3 length is 12 residues. Trimming pared 2 bases from V and 6 bases from J, leaving 7 bases between. Per the germline V gene, CDR1 is MDHEN and CDR2 is SYDVKM. This chain's CDR3 is CASSLALAEAFF. CDR3 DNA: TGTGCCAGCAGTTTAGCTTTGGCTGAAGCTTTCTTT. Complete variable domain (other parts from reference TRBV28 and TRBJ1-1): DVKVTQSSRYLVKRTGEKVFLECVQDMDHENMFWYRQDPGLGLRLIYFSYDVKMKEKGDIPEGYSVSREKKERFSLILESASTNQTSMYLCASSLALAEAFFGQGTRLTVV.

In its sample, this clone was seen once. The V call is TRBV30, the J call TRBJ1-1, with TRBD1 as a possible D gene (6 bases). V shed 2 bases and J shed 3 bases, with 10 bases lying between them. This CDR3 is built from 13 residues. CDR1 GTSNPN and CDR2 SVGIG come from the germline V gene (reference sequence). CDR3 sequence: CAWSFEGDTEAFF. CDR3 nucleotides: TGTGCCTGGAGTTTTGAGGGGGACACTGAAGCTTTCTTT.

The chain couples TRBV7-3 to TRBJ2-1; the match to TRBD2 covers 12 bases. After removal of 5 bases from V and 8 bases from J, the junction contained 16 bases not matched to a gene. CDR3 length: 18 residues. Germline V gene data show CDR1 as SGHTA and CDR2 as FQGTGA. CDR3 residues: CASSLQSSGGAGRYEQFF. The CDR3 DNA is TGTGCCAGCAGCCTCCAGTCTAGCGGGGGGGCCGGTCGCTATGAGCAGTTCTTC.

This chain uses TRBV9 with TRBJ2-3, with D perhaps TRBD1 (6 bases). Trimming stripped 0 bases from V and 4 bases from J, with 15 bases between. CDR3 length equals 16 residues. Germline V CDR1 and CDR2: SGDLS, YYNGEE. CDR3 sequence reads: CASSVVSRGESDTQYF. CDR3 DNA sequence: TGTGCCAGCAGCGTAGTTTCCAGGGGAGAATCAGATACGCAGTATTTT.

The chain has TRBV30 and TRBJ1-1; no clear D gene. CDR1 GTSNPN and CDR2 SVGIG come from the germline V gene (reference sequence). The CDR3 sequence is 11 residues long. V lost 3 bases and J 8 bases, leaving 10 bases between the germline ends. The DNA for the CDR3 is TGTGCCTGGAGAAAAAATTGGGAAGCTTTCTTT. It specifies CAWRKNWEAFF.

V and J are TRBV5-1 and TRBJ2-5; 7 nucleotides line up with TRBD2. The V segment lost 4 bases and the J segment 5 bases; nucleotides outside the gene matches: 14. Germline V gene data show CDR1 as SGHRS and CDR2 as YFSETQ. There are 16 residues in the CDR3. In DNA form, the CDR3 reads TGCGCCAGCAGCAGCAGACTAGCCCGCCTTGGGGAGACCCAGTACTTC. This sequence encodes CASSSRLARLGETQYF.

This clone was seen a handful of times. The rearrangement joins TRBV3-1 (or the pseudogene TRBV3-2) to TRBJ2-3; 8 nucleotides line up with TRBD2. Trimming removed 5 bases from V and 1 base from J; junction bases left unmatched: 5. This CDR3 is built from 15 residues. Per germline, CDR1 LGHDT and CDR2 YNNKEL (reference sequence). CDR3 DNA: TGTGCCAGCAGCTTCCGTAGCGGGGGCACAGATACGCAGTATTTT. As protein: CASSFRSGGTDTQYF.

This clone was recorded a few times. The chain combines TRBV30 with TRBJ2-7, with 9 bases aligning to TRBD1. The CDR3 consists of 16 residues. V lost 3 bases, J lost 7 bases, and 16 bases stayed unmatched. Germline CDR1 is GTSNPN and CDR2 is SVGIG (reference sequence). The CDR3 coding sequence is TGTGCCTGGAGCGCGAGACAGGGGGTTTTGGCTCGGGAGCAGTACTTC. Translated: CAWSARQGVLAREQYF. The full variable domain, in which reference TRBV30 and TRBJ2-7 provide the parts outside the CDR3, is SQTIHQWPATLVQPVGSPLSLECTVEGTSNPNLYWYRQAAGRGLQLLFYSVGIGQISSEVPQNLSASRPQDRQFILSSKKLLLSDSGFYLCAWSARQGVLAREQYFGPGTRLTVT.

The gene calls are TRBV10-2 and TRBJ2-2; 12 positions match TRBD2. Germline CDR1 is WSHSY and CDR2 is SAAADI. The CDR3 loop spans 16 amino acids. The V gene end was trimmed by 6 bases and the J gene end by 4 bases; junction bases not matched to a gene: 6. DNA of the CDR3: TGCGCCAGCAGAACTAGCGGGGGGCGGGGCACCGGGGAGCTGTTTTTT. Its translation: CASRTSGGRGTGELFF.